Below, 8 T cell receptor beta chains from the same sample are listed, as sequenced in a study of blood T cell repertoires in COVID-19. Clones were sequenced by immunoSEQ multiplex PCR, and TCRdb holds only the in-frame ones, with some missing. The sample comprises fewer than 150,000 clones, about 80% of which are singletons, and roughly 17% rests with the top ten. Sequenced: peripheral blood. These receptors were obtained from a woman between 45 and 60 years old with acute or convalescent COVID-19.

V usage is TRBV5-1 and J usage is TRBJ2-1; D is uncertain. Trimming took off 3 bases at V and 4 bases at J, with 11 bases between the two ends. Germline CDR1 SGHRS, CDR2 YFSETQ. This CDR3 comprises 14 residues. Written as DNA, the CDR3 is TGCGCCAGCAGCTCTGGGCCGGAATACAATGAGCAGTTCTTC. Translated, it gives CASSSGPEYNEQFF.

This chain uses TRBV11-2 with TRBJ1-4; the D gene is possibly TRBD1 (5 bases). The CDR3 loop spans 13 amino acids. Trimming took 8 bases from V and 3 from J, leaving 10 bases between them. The germline V gene encodes CDR1 SGHAT and CDR2 FQNNGV. The CDR3 sequence is CASVRVPNEKLFF. DNA of the CDR3: TGTGCCAGCGTCAGGGTTCCTAATGAAAAACTGTTTTTT.

This clone occurred once. This rearrangement joins TRBV19 to TRBJ2-3; TRBD2 aligns across 8 bases. CDR1 LNHDA and CDR2 SQIVND come from the germline V gene (reference sequence). V lost 3 bases and J lost 5; bases outside the gene matches: 4. The CDR3 consists of 14 residues. In DNA form, the CDR3 reads TGTGCCAGTAGTATTGGACTAGCAGAAGATACGCAGTATTTT. Translated, it gives CASSIGLAEDTQYF.

The chain employs TRBV19 and TRBJ1-2, with D perhaps TRBD1 (5 bases). This CDR3 is built from 14 residues. Germline CDR1 is LNHDA and CDR2 is SQIVND (reference sequence). V lost 6 bases and J 4 bases, leaving 15 bases between the germline ends. CDR3 sequence: CASRSGEGLYGYTF. The CDR3 bases are TGTGCCAGTAGATCTGGAGAGGGACTCTATGGCTACACCTTC.

This chain joins TRBV4-1 and TRBJ1-4; a weak D match, TRBD1 (5 bases). This CDR3 spans 16 amino acids. In germline, CDR1 is MGHRA, CDR2 YSYEKL. With 0 bases removed from V and 6 bases from J, the gap between germline ends came to 14 bases. The CDR3 spells CASSQEGPGFYEKLFF. The CDR3 bases are TGCGCCAGCAGCCAAGAGGGTCCAGGGTTCTATGAAAAACTGTTTTTT.

V is TRBV12-3 or TRBV12-4 and J is TRBJ1-3; tentatively, D is TRBD1 (6 bases). The CDR3 consists of 12 residues. V dropped 5 bases and J dropped 9 bases, with 11 bases sitting between them. In DNA form, the CDR3 reads TGTGCCAGCAGTCCAGGGGTCGGCACCATATATTTT. This encodes CASSPGVGTIYF.

This clone was recorded once. This chain connects TRBV3-1 (or the pseudogene TRBV3-2) to TRBJ2-7; D gene uncertain. Trimming removed 3 bases at V and 3 bases at J, with 6 bases between. Germline CDR1 is LGHDT and CDR2 is YNNKEL (reference sequence). CDR3 length equals 12 residues. The CDR3 protein is CASSHSFYEQYF. CDR3 coding DNA: TGTGCCAGCAGCCATTCTTTCTACGAGCAGTACTTC.

The rearrangement links TRBV2 to TRBJ1-1, with 7 bases that match TRBD1. CDR1 and CDR2 (germline): SNHLY, FYNNEI. V was clipped by 2 bases and J by 10 bases; unmatched bases: 10. CDR3 size: 14 residues. The CDR3: CASSETGQLGGAFF. CDR3 DNA sequence: TGTGCCAGCAGTGAAACGGGACAGTTGGGGGGAGCTTTCTTT.